Presented here are 22 T cell receptor beta chains from one specimen sequenced in a study of blood T cell repertoires in COVID-19 (dated by TCRdb to the early 2020s). Libraries came from the immunoSEQ multiplex PCR assay. What TCRdb holds here is the immuneACCESS table cut down to in-frame rearrangements. Part of the clones is not present; checked against another copy, under half of the missing clones reflect an unresolved V gene, and the others are unexplained. The sample table contains about 300,000 clones; only one count was recorded for under 90% of them. The ten largest account for 3.5% to 4.5% of the sample. Sequencing was carried out using PBMCs or T cells enriched from blood (not recorded which). The receptors come from a man under 40 who had recovered from COVID-19.

The chain is built from TRBV11-3 and TRBJ2-7; 11 bases line up with TRBD1. CDR1 is SGHNT and CDR2 is YENEEA in the germline V gene. The CDR3 totals 15 residues. The V and J ends lost 1 base and 7 bases, in that order; junction bases with no gene match: 6. CDR3 nucleotide sequence: TGTGCCAGCAGCTTAGGGGGGACAGGGGGTCGGGAGCAGTACTTC. Translated: CASSLGGTGGREQYF.

This chain links TRBV7-9 with TRBJ2-3; TRBD2 matches 12 bases. Trimming at V came to 5 bases and at J to 1 base, leaving 4 bases not matched to a gene. Germline loops: CDR1 SEHNR, CDR2 FQNEAQ (reference sequence). The CDR3 length is 16 residues. CDR3 region: CASSELAGGRTDTQYF. The CDR3 coding sequence is TGTGCCAGCAGCGAGCTAGCGGGGGGGCGCACAGATACGCAGTATTTT. The variable domain in full, with the rest retrieved from reference TRBV7-9 and TRBJ2-3, is DTGVSQNPRHKITKRGQNVTFRCDPISEHNRLYWYRQTLGQGPEFLTYFQNEAQLEKSRLLSDRFSAERPKGSFSTLEIQRTEQGDSAMYLCASSELAGGRTDTQYFGPGTRLTVL.

The chain recombines TRBV27 with TRBJ2-5, with TRBD1 matching over 11 bases. After removal of 2 bases from V and 8 bases from J, the junction contained 4 bases not matched to a gene. Germline V gene data show CDR1 as MNHEY and CDR2 as SMNVEV (reference sequence). The CDR3 covers 14 residues. In nucleotides, the CDR3 is TGTGCCAGCAGTTTACGGGGACAGGGGGGAACCCAGTACTTC. It specifies CASSLRGQGGTQYF.

The gene calls are TRBV4-2 and TRBJ2-7; 9 bases line up with TRBD2. The CDR3 covers 18 residues. The germline CDR1 and CDR2 sequences are LGHNA and YNFKEQ. V gave up 1 base and J gave up 6 bases; unmatched junction bases: 16. The CDR3 nucleotides are TGTGCCAGCAGCCAAGGTCTTGGAGCTGGCGGGGGGGGGCCCGAGCAGTACTTC. The encoded protein is CASSQGLGAGGGGPEQYF.

This chain links TRBV5-4 with TRBJ1-2; D call uncertain. This CDR3 region has 13 residues. The V and J ends lost 0 bases and 6 bases respectively, with 9 bases between them. From germline, CDR1 is SGHNT and CDR2 YYREEE (reference sequence). CDR3 in amino acids: CASSLGSQDGYTF. CDR3 coding DNA: TGTGCCAGCAGCTTGGGATCTCAGGATGGCTACACCTTC.

The chain employs TRBV10-3 and TRBJ2-5; TRBD2 is a possible D gene (6 bases). CDR1 and CDR2 from the germline V gene are ENHRY and SYGVKD. This CDR3 region has 17 residues. V dropped 3 bases and J dropped 4 bases, with 21 bases sitting between them. The CDR3 DNA sequence: TGTGCCATCAGTGAATTCGTTGGGCCAGCGGGTAGAGAGACCCAGTACTTC. This gives the protein CAISEFVGPAGRETQYF.

This clone was detected only once. The chain is built from TRBV5-6 and TRBJ2-1, with 9 bases fitting TRBD2. The CDR3 runs to 15 residues. Germline V CDR1 and CDR2: SGHDT, YYEEEE. The V gene end was trimmed by 2 bases and the J gene end by 2 bases; junction bases not matched to a gene: 2. The CDR3 spells CASSFGGRAYNEQFF. The DNA for the CDR3 is TGTGCCAGCAGCTTCGGCGGGAGGGCCTACAATGAGCAGTTCTTC. Filled out from reference TRBV5-6 and TRBJ2-1, the complete variable domain reads DAGVTQSPTHLIKTRGQQVTLRCSPKSGHDTVSWYQQALGQGPQFIFQYYEEEERQRGNFPDRFSGHQFPNYSSELNVNALLLGDSALYLCASSFGGRAYNEQFFGPGTRLTVL.

V gene TRBV7-9 combines with J gene TRBJ2-7; 10 nucleotides align to TRBD2. The CDR3 extends over 16 amino acids. Germline V gene lookup returns CDR1 SEHNR and CDR2 FQNEAQ (reference sequence). V was clipped by 5 bases and J by 1 base; unmatched bases: 8. DNA for the CDR3: TGTGCCAGCAGCCAACCGCTAGCGGGGGCTTCCTACGAGCAGTACTTC. Translated, it gives CASSQPLAGASYEQYF.

In this sample, this clone turned up a few times. An end of the junction does not agree with germline; a read error may underlie this. This chain joins TRBV6-1 and TRBJ2-1, with D possibly being TRBD2 (6 bases). CDR3 size: 12 residues. CDR1 is MNHNS, CDR2 SASEGT, per germline. The CDR3 protein is CASSEEWSERVF. The CDR3 region has the DNA TGTGCCAGCAGTGAAGAGTGGAGCGAGCGGGTCTTC.

The V gene is TRBV28, the J gene TRBJ1-5; D may be TRBD1 (5 bases). Trimming took off 7 bases at V and 6 bases at J, with 16 bases between the two ends. Per germline, CDR1 MDHEN and CDR2 SYDVKM. There are 14 residues in the CDR3. The CDR3 protein is CASNLPGGVQPQHF. For the CDR3, the DNA is TGTGCCAGCAACTTACCCGGGGGTGTTCAGCCCCAGCATTTT.

The chain joins TRBV5-6 to TRBJ1-5; D is undetermined. V was cut by 4 bases and J by 1 base, with 12 bases left in between. This CDR3 spans 15 amino acids. The germline V gene encodes CDR1 SGHDT and CDR2 YYEEEE. The CDR3 DNA reads TGTGCCAGCAGCCAAAACGGGGTGAGCAATCAGCCCCAGCATTTT. It yields the protein CASSQNGVSNQPQHF.

The V call is TRBV7-9, the J call TRBJ2-1; TRBD2 matches at 7 bases. Trimming removed 7 bases from V and 1 base from J; junction bases left unmatched: 10. The CDR3 runs 16 residues. Germline lookup yields CDR1 SEHNR and CDR2 FQNEAQ (reference sequence). The CDR3 region is CASTPLGRRSYNEQFF. The CDR3 DNA reads as TGTGCCAGCACCCCTCTCGGGAGGAGGTCCTACAATGAGCAGTTCTTC.

This rearrangement joins TRBV5-1 to TRBJ2-1; 8 nucleotides align to TRBD2. Germline V gene data show CDR1 as SGHRS and CDR2 as YFSETQ. The CDR3 totals 16 residues. J was trimmed by 7 bases and V by 3 bases; bases with no gene match: 12. The CDR3: CASSSLRAGAGNEQFF. For the CDR3, the DNA is TGCGCCAGCAGCTCCCTCCGAGCGGGAGCGGGTAATGAGCAGTTCTTC.

V usage is TRBV5-1 and J usage is TRBJ2-5; 9 bases are a match to TRBD1. The CDR3 loop spans 11 amino acids. Germline loops: CDR1 SGHRS, CDR2 YFSETQ. The V segment lost 2 bases and the J segment 14 bases; nucleotides outside the gene matches: 4. The CDR3 DNA follows: TGCGCCAGCAGCTTTTCGGGACAGGGTTACTTC. Protein sequence: CASSFSGQGYF.

This clone was counted once. The CDR3 sequence is CASSPPTGGATGELFF. The CDR3 bases are TGTGCCAGCTCACCGCCGACAGGGGGAGCCACCGGGGAGCTGTTTTTT. V gene TRBV18 combines with J gene TRBJ2-2; 9 bases are shared with TRBD1. CDR1 is KGHSH, CDR2 LQKENI, per germline. The length of the CDR3 is 16 residues. With V trimmed by 3 bases and J by 4 bases, 6 bases remained unmatched.

The chain employs TRBV7-9 and TRBJ2-7, with D perhaps TRBD2 (6 bases). The CDR3 consists of 16 residues. Germline-derived CDR1 and CDR2 are SEHNR and FQNEAQ (reference sequence). V lost 2 bases to trimming and J lost 1 base, with 15 bases between them. The CDR3 region is CASSLMIAATSYEQYF. The DNA of the CDR3 is TGTGCCAGCAGCTTAATGATAGCGGCTACATCCTACGAGCAGTACTTC.

V gene TRBV6-1 combines with J gene TRBJ2-3, with 8 bases identical to TRBD2. V shed 8 bases and J 6 bases; nucleotides not matched to a gene: 13. The germline gives CDR1 MNHNS, CDR2 SASEGT. The CDR3 is made up of 15 amino acids. The CDR3, as DNA: TGTGCCAGCTACCAAGGGAGCGGGAGATGGGATACGCAGTATTTT. It encodes CASYQGSGRWDTQYF.

The chain links TRBV2 to TRBJ2-7; TRBD1 matches 9 bases. V was clipped by 8 bases and J by 2 bases; unmatched bases: 4. The CDR3 consists of 13 residues. Germline CDR1 SNHLY, CDR2 FYNNEI. The CDR3 sequence is CASRTGDPYEQYF. CDR3 nucleotide sequence: TGTGCCAGCCGGACAGGGGACCCCTACGAGCAGTACTTC.

The CDR3 DNA reads TGCGCCAGCACCCCGAATGGGAGGGGGGAGACCCAGTACTTC. Translation: CASTPNGRGETQYF. The chain recombines TRBV5-1 with TRBJ2-5, with a weak D call TRBD2 (7 bases). V lost 6 bases to trimming and J lost 5 bases, with 17 bases between them. The CDR3 consists of 14 residues. Germline CDR1 is SGHRS and CDR2 is YFSETQ. The whole variable domain, remainder taken from reference TRBV5-1 and TRBJ2-5, is KAGVTQTPRYLIKTRGQQVTLSCSPISGHRSVSWYQQTPGQGLQFLFEYFSETQRNKGNFPGRFSGRQFSNSRSEMNVSTLELGDSALYLCASTPNGRGETQYFGPGTRLLVL.

The chain joins TRBV4-2 to TRBJ1-2; D ambiguous. In germline, CDR1 is LGHNA, CDR2 YNFKEQ. Trimming took off 0 bases at V and 3 bases at J, with 11 bases between the two ends. CDR3 length: 15 residues. The CDR3 loop reads CASSQDTGLDYGYTF. The CDR3 DNA reads as TGTGCCAGCAGCCAAGATACGGGTCTAGACTATGGCTACACCTTC.

This clone has just one count. V gene TRBV5-1 combines with J gene TRBJ2-1, with 7 bases aligning to TRBD2. Germline CDR1 is SGHRS and CDR2 is YFSETQ. With 1 base clipped from V and 4 bases from J, the junction kept 5 bases outside the gene matches. The CDR3 covers 15 residues. CDR3 sequence: CASSLPLADYNEQFF. CDR3 DNA: TGCGCCAGCAGCTTGCCCCTAGCGGATTACAATGAGCAGTTCTTC.

J is TRBJ2-7 and V is TRBV5-4; the D gene is possibly TRBD1 (7 bases). V dropped 9 bases and J dropped 6 bases, with 19 bases sitting between them. The CDR3 contains 13 residues. The germline V gene has CDR1 SGHNT and CDR2 YYREEE (reference sequence). The CDR3 protein is CATSGGGLSEQYF. CDR3 nucleotide sequence: TGTGCCACCTCTGGAGGGGGCTTGTCCGAGCAGTACTTC.